This T cell receptor beta chain was identified in a study of cytomegalovirus exposure and HLA in healthy donors (dated by TCRdb to about 2017). Background for the entire study: An earlier analysis of fewer than 750 of the donors reported approximately 300 Gb of sequence data and 117 million unique TCR beta sequences obtained from some 170 million T cells. In a later analysis, previously published TCR beta repertoires from 600 to 850 donors were re-analyzed and high-resolution HLA genotyping was added so that TCR occurrence patterns could be studied. A later genetic analysis took genome-wide SNP genotypes for about three fifths of the roughly 700 donors and used that subset as a discovery cohort. HLA typing covered class I and class II loci at four-digit resolution. Donor age, sex, ethnicity and CMV serostatus were collected together with the repertoire data. Approximately 330 gigabases of sequencing data and around 85 million unique TCR sequences made up an early release that covered approximately 650 HLA-typed donors. The genetic ancestry cluster associated with self-reported Caucasian donors included about 84% of the approximately 430 genotyped donors. The study profiled the T cell repertoires of around 700 subjects by immunosequencing and related them to cytomegalovirus serostatus. The study aimed to test whether cataloging public T cell receptors could reveal signatures of past pathogen exposure. Typing coverage differed by locus: A, B, C, DRB1 and DQB1 were typed in roughly 620-630 donors, DQA1 in about 500, DPA1 in some 610, and DPB1 in 400 to 490. In the later analysis, no new phenotypic data were used to find candidate immune exposures; instead, reliance was placed on TCR beta sequences and their occurrence across donors. Because of strong linkage in the cohort, roughly five DR-DQ haplotypes were treated as single units for association and clustering. The study combined high-throughput TCR immunosequencing, statistical association of individual TCRs with disease status, and machine learning to predict cytomegalovirus infection status. A separate validation cohort of 100 to 150 different subjects was used in addition to the roughly 720-subject first cohort. Among some 400 genotyped donors of the cohort, an average of approximately 220,000 unique TCR beta nucleotide sequences was sequenced per donor, of which approximately 18% were non-productive. To decide whether each TCR beta V gene segment behaved as functional or pseudogenic, an earlier analysis of nearly 600 of the donors relied on high-throughput TCR beta sequencing. All discovery cohort repertoires had been generated using a single sequencing platform.

Taken from the germline V gene, the CDR1 and CDR2 loops are MNHEY and SVGAGI. CDR3 length: 13 amino acids, cysteine to phenylalanine. The read is trimmed to its CDR3 DNA, 39 bases read in frame from base 1. V trim: 6 bases; J trim: 3 bases; unmatched bases: 2. Library preparation used the immunoSEQ multiplex PCR assay. A mixture of 60 forward primers for TCR Vbeta segments and 13 reverse primers for TCR Jbeta segments was used in the multiplex PCR. The CDR3 region of rearranged TCR beta genes was amplified from genomic DNA with a multiplex PCR assay. Amplified TCR beta libraries were sequenced as 87-base-pair reads on the Illumina HiSeq System. Per the authors' processing: A later analysis counted about 80 million unique TCR beta chains across the roughly 700 repertoires, and 10 million to 11 million of these chains were shared by at least two donors. A nearest-neighbor algorithm error-corrected the raw reads and collapsed the reads into unique sequences, merging closely related sequences to remove PCR and sequencing errors. V, D and J gene segments were assigned by aligning CDR3 sequences to IMGT reference sequences. For a sequence to be retained, a match of at least six nucleotides to both a V gene segment and a J gene segment was required. Rearrangements were called productive when the CDR3 lacked stop codons and stayed in frame with V and J; all others were non-productive. CDR3 was defined according to IMGT convention as the region running from the second conserved V-encoded cysteine to the conserved J-encoded phenylalanine. Sequences without an unambiguous match to a single V gene segment were excluded from the earlier analysis of 450 to 750 of the donors. An earlier analysis of 587 of the donors classified V segments as functional when productive rearrangements were above 56.7% and as segregating when the standard deviation between donors was above 5%. To diagnose cytomegalovirus status from the catalog of TCR beta chain sequences, a statistical classification framework was built. A later analysis assigned V and J genes by comparing TCR nucleotide sequences with IMGT/GENE-DB human TR gene sequences. The TCRdist pipeline was used in a later analysis to assign CDR3 sequences and most-parsimonious VDJ recombination scenarios. In a later analysis, each TCR beta chain was defined by its CDR3 amino acid sequence together with its V-gene family, and reads without a unique V-gene family were excluded. A later analysis removed 600 or so highly shared, low-generation-probability nucleotide sequences to deal with suspected cross-contamination and a sequencing artifact. A later analysis calculated a clonal expansion index for each public chain from normalized within-repertoire ranks of inferred template counts. Generation probabilities in a later analysis came from a VDJ recombination model fitted to out-of-frame rearrangements, and those results were checked against IGoR. In a later analysis, TCR-TCR, TCR-HLA and TCR-CMV co-occurrence was scored with hypergeometric tests, and a repertoire-size bias correction was applied to TCR pairs. False discovery rates were estimated in a later analysis by permuting HLA or CMV assignments 20 times. In a later analysis, co-occurring TCRs were grouped using DBSCAN, with TCRdist sequence similarity added in when clustering inside HLA-allele-positive subsets. Repertoires with fewer than 30,000 or more than 120,000 public chains were left out of co-occurrence clustering, as were about 5 repertoires with anomalous nucleotide sharing. TCRdb obtained this table from immuneACCESS and retained in-frame rearrangements with V and J assigned. These tables miss some clones; where compared with another copy, unresolved V genes account for less than half of the shortfall, and the remainder is unexplained. V and J calls and clone size are those listed in that table; D and trimming were worked out from the DNA. Present in this sample are more than 150,000 clones, around 83% of which were seen just once. Around 1.2% of the sample lies in the top ten.

The study at large found these results: In a later analysis, about 16,000 TCR beta sequences were associated with specific HLA alleles at a false discovery rate of 0.05. Most CMV-associated TCR beta chains appeared to be HLA-restricted in a later analysis, and the HLA associations seemed to be driven largely by CMV exposure. In a later analysis, the rate of TCR association differed among HLA loci, with DRB1 alleles having the most associated TCRs and HLA-C alleles having the fewest. Because counts were too low, 15 to 20 rarely observed V segments, including chromosome 9 orphons, were excluded from the earlier analysis of some 540 of the donors. The presence/absence analyses assumed that sequencing depth was roughly uniform across donors, and that assumption may not be true. A total of 150 to 200 TCR beta chains were listed by the study as associated with cytomegalovirus. V-gene and J-gene trimming of TCR beta chains was associated with a missense DCLRE1C variant in a later genetic analysis, and the association was replicated in an independent cohort. Because HLA typing was unavailable for some donors at each locus, only the typed subset was used in association tests. A further reported finding was that TCR beta sequences accurately predicted the HLA-A and HLA-B alleles for most subjects in the first cohort. Assigning TCR associations to individual alleles was difficult when HLA alleles, especially DR and DQ, strongly co-occurred. Most TCR sequences were observed very rarely across donors, whereas some public TCRs were present in many individuals. In a later analysis, HLA-associated TCR beta chains showed more clonal expansion and lower generation probabilities than non-associated chains that were equally common. This cohort had only TCR beta chains sequenced, and the lack of alpha or paired-chain data limited which features could be detected. According to a later analysis, parvovirus B19, influenza, CMV and Epstein-Barr virus appeared linked to several top co-occurrence clusters. The authors suggested that the approach could potentially be generalized to other disease states and immunological phenotypes. CMV serostatus was the only immune exposure information available for the cohort. In an earlier analysis of over 550 of the donors, most TCR beta V segments were observed in productive rearrangements about 87% or about 30% of the time, broadly matching IMGT annotations. The sequencing pipeline was judged likely to have produced a cluster of highly shared sequence variants as a technical artifact. In a later genetic analysis, fewer N-insertions in productive TCRs were reported among donors in an Asian-associated ancestry cluster than the roughly 640-donor mean. Correlated functional status among segregating V segments might reflect linkage disequilibrium, but an unknown experimental factor could not be ruled out. Three of the identified cytomegalovirus-associated TCR beta chains were confirmed in vitro to be specific for cytomegalovirus antigens. Because the 87-base-pair reads could not distinguish some IMGT-functional V segments, including TRBV6-2 and TRBV6-3, those segments were excluded. In both the original and validation cohorts, the classifier was reported to diagnose cytomegalovirus status with high specificity and sensitivity.

In regard to this clone: What this receptor recognizes is not known. Within one base of it there is no much larger clone, and no base qualities were kept.

In total, roughly 670 healthy bone marrow donors made up the cohort. Cohort members were all nominally healthy when sampled, although unrecorded immune exposures were likely present. The donor was CMV seropositive and was included in the group of 250 to 350 seropositive cohort members. Every donor gave a peripheral blood sample, and the peripheral blood mononuclear cells from that sample were used for TCR beta sequencing. The Qiagen DNeasy Blood Extraction Kit was used to extract genomic DNA from the blood cell samples. The clonotype was recovered from a girl aged 2-10 years in good health and CMV-seropositive. The chain is made from TRBV6-5 and TRBJ1-2, with 9 bases matching TRBD1. The sequencing input was PBMCs. DNA sequence: TGTGCCAGCAGCCGACAGGGGGACTATGGCTACACCTTC. Its translation is CASSRQGDYGYTF.